The 27 T cell receptor beta chains below were found in one sample sequenced in a study of blood T cell repertoires in COVID-19. TCRdb keeps only in-frame clones here, not all; method: immunoSEQ multiplex PCR. Here the sample spans about 210,000 clones, around 91% being singletons. The sequenced sample was peripheral blood. These receptors were obtained from a woman in her thirties or forties with acute or convalescent COVID-19.

This chain joins TRBV11-2 and TRBJ1-3; 8 positions match TRBD1. CDR1 is SGHAT, CDR2 FQNNGV, per germline. The CDR3 sequence is 15 residues long. V dropped 4 bases and J dropped 4; count of bases not matched to a gene: 6. The CDR3 loop reads CASSSPTGVGNTIYF. The CDR3 DNA sequence: TGTGCCAGCAGCTCGCCGACAGGGGTAGGAAACACCATATATTTT.

V and J are TRBV4-1 and TRBJ2-1; 7 positions agree with TRBD2. Germline V gene data show CDR1 as MGHRA and CDR2 as YSYEKL. V gave up 4 bases and J gave up 9 bases; unmatched junction bases: 3. There are 12 residues in the CDR3. CDR3 protein: CASSLERGEQFF. The CDR3 region has the DNA TGCGCCAGCAGCCTCGAGCGGGGTGAGCAGTTCTTC.

The CDR3 DNA is TGTGCCAGCAGCTTAGGGACAGGGGTGACAGATACGCAGTATTTT. Protein sequence: CASSLGTGVTDTQYF. The V and J genes are TRBV11-1 and TRBJ2-3, with TRBD1 identical over 9 bases. The CDR3 is 15 residues long. Per the germline V gene, CDR1 is SGHAT and CDR2 is FQDESV (reference sequence). The V gene end was trimmed by 1 base and the J gene end by 3 bases; junction bases not matched to a gene: 2.

The chain couples TRBV28 to TRBJ2-1; D is unresolved. The germline CDR1 and CDR2 sequences are MDHEN and SYDVKM. The CDR3 runs 11 residues. V was trimmed by 8 bases and J by 5 bases, leaving 7 bases between them. As DNA, the CDR3 is TGTGCCAGCTATAGTAACAATGAGCAGTTCTTC. It specifies CASYSNNEQFF.

This clone appeared a single time. Other DNA sequences in the sample encode the same CDR3. The chain couples TRBV5-4 to TRBJ1-2; D gene unclear. V was trimmed by 0 bases and J by 2 bases, leaving 8 bases between them. Germline V lookup: CDR1 SGHNT, CDR2 YYREEE (reference sequence). The CDR3 is made up of 14 amino acids. In nucleotides, the CDR3 is TGTGCCAGCAGCTTGGGGCCCGGGAACTATGGCTACACCTTC. Translation: CASSLGPGNYGYTF.

The DNA of the CDR3 is TGTGCCAGCAGCCAAATAGCGGGGGGGCCCTCCGGGACCCAGTACTTC. It yields the protein CASSQIAGGPSGTQYF. J is TRBJ2-5 and V is TRBV7-2; 11 bases agree with TRBD2. Looked up from germline, CDR1 is SGHTA and CDR2 is FQGNSA. The CDR3 runs to 16 residues. V trimming: 5 bases; J trimming: 7 bases; junction bases outside the gene matches: 12.

This clone appeared a single time. The chain links TRBV19 to TRBJ2-1, with 7 positions matching TRBD1. CDR1 and CDR2 from the germline V gene are LNHDA and SQIVND (reference sequence). V was pared by 6 bases and J by 7 bases, with 12 bases of the junction left unmatched. The CDR3 is 15 amino acids. CDR3 DNA: TGTGCCAGTAGACCCCGGGACAGCCTTGTTAATGAGCAGTTCTTC. Translation gives CASRPRDSLVNEQFF.

The chain carries TRBV27 and TRBJ2-1; D ambiguous. Germline assignment: CDR1 MNHEY and CDR2 SMNVEV (reference sequence). The length of the CDR3 is 15 residues. V was pared by 3 bases and J by 9 bases, with 18 bases between. The CDR3 DNA reads as TGTGCCAGCAGTTTGTTGTCCCTGATTGAGAGTGAGCAGTTCTTC. Amino acid sequence: CASSLLSLIESEQFF.

The rearrangement joins TRBV7-2 to TRBJ1-6; 10 bases line up with TRBD1. Unmatched junction bases numbered 7, after V lost 2 bases and J lost 9 bases. This CDR3 contains 16 residues. Germline CDR1 reads SGHTA; CDR2 reads FQGNSA. CDR3 sequence: CASSLPGQGHSSPLHF. The CDR3 bases are TGTGCCAGCAGCTTACCGGGACAGGGGCATAGTTCACCCCTCCACTTT.

In its sample, this clone was seen a few times. V usage is TRBV19 and J usage is TRBJ1-6; 9 nucleotides agree with TRBD1. J was trimmed by 10 bases and V by 6 bases; bases with no gene match: 7. The CDR3 totals 14 residues. Germline V CDR1 and CDR2: LNHDA, SQIVND (reference sequence). The CDR3 loop is CASSHDRGLSPLHF. The CDR3 nucleotides read TGTGCCAGTAGCCATGACAGGGGGTTGTCACCCCTCCACTTT. Full variable domain (rest looked up from reference TRBV19 and TRBJ1-6): DGGITQSPKYLFRKEGQNVTLSCEQNLNHDAMYWYRQDPGQGLRLIYYSQIVNDFQKGDIAEGYSVSREKKESFPLTVTSAQKNPTAFYLCASSHDRGLSPLHFGNGTRLTVT.

J is TRBJ1-1 and V is TRBV14; maybe TRBD1 (5 bases). Germline assignment: CDR1 SGHDN and CDR2 FVKESK. The CDR3 is 15 residues long. V lost 1 base and J lost 0, with 9 bases in between. The CDR3 bases are TGTGCCAGCAGCCAAGTAGACAGAGTGAACACTGAAGCTTTCTTT. As protein: CASSQVDRVNTEAFF. The full variable domain, in which reference TRBV14 and TRBJ1-1 provide the parts outside the CDR3, is EAGVTQFPSHSVIEKGQTVTLRCDPISGHDNLYWYRRVMGKEIKFLLHFVKESKQDESGMPNNRFLAERTGGTYSTLKVQPAELEDSGVYFCASSQVDRVNTEAFFGQGTRLTVV.

This clone came up a few times. V and J are TRBV4-1 and TRBJ1-5, with TRBD1 as a possible D gene (6 bases). Between the trimmed V and J ends, which lost 0 bases and 0 bases, there was a span of 15 bases. Germline CDR1 reads MGHRA; CDR2 reads YSYEKL. The CDR3 is 18 residues long. The CDR3 nucleotides read TGCGCCAGCAGCCAAGATCCAGGACAGACATATAGCAATCAGCCCCAGCATTTT. It yields the protein CASSQDPGQTYSNQPQHF.

The chain has TRBV7-3 and TRBJ1-1; D not resolved. Deletions cut 4 bases from V and 7 bases from J, with 13 bases between. Germline-derived CDR1 and CDR2 are SGHTA and FQGTGA. CDR3 size: 13 residues. CDR3 loop: CASSSISQVEAFF. CDR3 bases: TGTGCCAGCAGCTCCATCTCCCAGGTTGAAGCTTTCTTT.

The CDR3 DNA sequence: TGTGCCAGCAGCCAGGACAGTTCTAACTATGGCTACACCTTC. The encoded protein is CASSQDSSNYGYTF. The chain links TRBV5-4 to TRBJ1-2, with D perhaps matching TRBD1 (6 bases). This CDR3 region has 14 residues. V was trimmed by 4 bases and J by 0 bases, leaving 10 bases between them. Germline CDR1 is SGHNT and CDR2 is YYREEE (reference sequence).

This clone was found once. The V gene is TRBV2, the J gene TRBJ1-2, with a tentative D call TRBD1 (6 bases). The CDR3 is 11 residues long. The germline gives CDR1 SNHLY, CDR2 FYNNEI. V lost 4 bases to trimming and J lost 8 bases, with 8 bases between them. CDR3 sequence: CASSVDRGYTF. The CDR3 DNA reads TGTGCCAGCAGTGTAGACAGGGGCTACACCTTC. Full variable domain (outside the CDR3, taken from reference TRBV2 and TRBJ1-2): EPEVTQTPSHQVTQMGQEVILRCVPISNHLYFYWYRQILGQKVEFLVSFYNNEISEKSEIFDDQFSVERPDGSNFTLKIRSTKLEDSAMYFCASSVDRGYTFGSGTRLTVV.

This chain uses TRBV29-1 with TRBJ2-3; TRBD2 matches 10 bases. Germline lookup yields CDR1 SQVTM and CDR2 ANQGSEA. This CDR3 comprises 18 residues. After removal of 0 bases from V and 3 bases from J, the junction contained 12 bases not matched to a gene. CDR3 in DNA: TGCAGCGTTGAAGATTTTACTAGCGGGGTCACAGGGACAGATACGCAGTATTTT. As protein: CSVEDFTSGVTGTDTQYF.

The gene calls are TRBV5-5 and TRBJ2-2; weak D call: TRBD1 (6 bases). The CDR3 consists of 13 residues. The germline V and J ends were trimmed by 4 bases and 4 bases, with 8 bases remaining between them. CDR1 is SGHKS, CDR2 YYEKEE, per germline (reference sequence). This chain's CDR3 is CASSQQGTGELFF. For the CDR3, the DNA is TGTGCCAGCAGCCAACAGGGCACCGGGGAGCTGTTTTTT.

This chain connects TRBV30 to TRBJ1-2; D might be TRBD1 (5 bases). CDR1 is GTSNPN and CDR2 is SVGIG in the germline V gene (reference sequence). Trimming removed 1 base from V and 5 bases from J, with 14 bases in between. The CDR3 loop spans 14 amino acids. The CDR3 sequence is CAWSGQTAGYGYTF. In DNA form, the CDR3 reads TGTGCCTGGAGTGGACAGACGGCTGGGTATGGCTACACCTTC.

This clone appeared a few times. V is TRBV24-1 and J is TRBJ1-4, with TRBD1 identical over 7 bases. This CDR3 is built from 15 residues. Germline CDR1 KGHDR, CDR2 SFDVKD. V was pared by 3 bases and J by 3 bases, with 3 bases of the junction left unmatched. The CDR3 region has the DNA TGTGCCACCAGTGATCCACAGGGGTCTAATGAAAAACTGTTTTTT. Translating it yields CATSDPQGSNEKLFF.

This rearrangement joins TRBV7-9 to TRBJ2-2; TRBD2 agrees at 12 bases. Germline CDR1 is SEHNR and CDR2 is FQNEAQ (reference sequence). The CDR3 spans 18 residues. After removal of 4 bases from V and 3 bases from J, the junction contained 9 bases not matched to a gene. CDR3 DNA sequence: TGTGCCAGCAGCTATACGTCGACTAGCGGGGGATACACCGGGGAGCTGTTTTTT. Protein: CASSYTSTSGGYTGELFF. Full variable domain (outside the CDR3, taken from reference TRBV7-9 and TRBJ2-2): DTGVSQNPRHKITKRGQNVTFRCDPISEHNRLYWYRQTLGQGPEFLTYFQNEAQLEKSRLLSDRFSAERPKGSFSTLEIQRTEQGDSAMYLCASSYTSTSGGYTGELFFGEGSRLTVL.

The chain joins TRBV2 to TRBJ1-5; no clear D gene. The CDR3 is made up of 12 amino acids. The V end lost 8 bases, the J end lost 0 bases, and 5 bases lay between the germline ends. The germline V gene encodes CDR1 SNHLY and CDR2 FYNNEI. CDR3 DNA sequence: TGTGCCAGCCAGGTTAGCAATCAGCCCCAGCATTTT. Translation: CASQVSNQPQHF.

The V gene is TRBV2, the J gene TRBJ2-3; maybe TRBD1 (7 bases). This CDR3 has 15 residues. The germline V and J ends were trimmed by 7 bases and 6 bases, with 20 bases remaining between them. CDR1 and CDR2 from the germline V gene are SNHLY and FYNNEI. The CDR3: CASKTRGGAGDTQYF. CDR3 nucleotides: TGTGCCAGCAAAACACGAGGGGGCGCGGGGGATACGCAGTATTTT.

The chain recombines TRBV2 with TRBJ2-5, with TRBD2 identical over 7 bases. J was trimmed by 4 bases and V by 8 bases; bases with no gene match: 10. The length of the CDR3 is 14 residues. The germline V gene has CDR1 SNHLY and CDR2 FYNNEI. CDR3 region: CASSGGTGGETQYF. CDR3 bases: TGTGCCAGCTCCGGGGGGACGGGGGGAGAGACCCAGTACTTC. Drawing the rest from reference TRBV2 and TRBJ2-5, the complete variable domain is EPEVTQTPSHQVTQMGQEVILRCVPISNHLYFYWYRQILGQKVEFLVSFYNNEISEKSEIFDDQFSVERPDGSNFTLKIRSTKLEDSAMYFCASSGGTGGETQYFGPGTRLLVL.

This chain uses TRBV5-4 with TRBJ1-1, with 7 nucleotides matching TRBD1. J lost 5 bases, V lost 4 bases, and 2 bases had no gene match. CDR1 and CDR2 from the germline V gene are SGHNT and YYREEE (reference sequence). This CDR3 spans 12 amino acids. CDR3 sequence reads: CASSPQGTEAFF. The CDR3 region has the DNA TGTGCCAGCAGCCCACAGGGGACTGAAGCTTTCTTT.

Points on this clone: Other DNA sequences from this sample encode an identical CDR3 as well. The chain uses TRBV2 and TRBJ1-2, with a possible D match to TRBD1 (6 bases). The CDR3 extends over 14 amino acids. Trimming pared 2 bases from V and 2 bases from J, leaving 9 bases between. Germline V CDR1 and CDR2: SNHLY, FYNNEI. The CDR3 nucleotides read TGTGCCAGCAGTGAACAGGGGAGCAACTATGGCTACACCTTC. It codes for CASSEQGSNYGYTF.

This chain uses TRBV6-2 or TRBV6-3 with TRBJ1-1; D might be TRBD1 (6 bases). Trimming cost V 2 bases and J 4 bases, with 17 bases left between them. Germline V CDR1 and CDR2: MNHEY, SVGEGT. This CDR3 region has 16 residues. CDR3 nucleotide sequence: TGTGCCAGCAGTTACGTGTCAGGGGATCTCGGCACTGAAGCTTTCTTT. Protein product: CASSYVSGDLGTEAFF.

A remark on this clone: The sample holds other DNA sequences that translate to the same CDR3. V gene TRBV9 combines with J gene TRBJ2-2, with TRBD2 as a possible D gene (5 bases). V shed 0 bases and J shed 0 bases, with 6 bases lying between them. Germline V gene lookup returns CDR1 SGDLS and CDR2 YYNGEE. The CDR3 is made up of 15 amino acids. Here the CDR3 reads CASSVGRTNTGELFF. As DNA, the CDR3 is TGTGCCAGCAGCGTAGGGAGGACGAACACCGGGGAGCTGTTTTTT.